This T cell receptor beta chain was recovered during a study of shared clonotypes between healthy human individuals. The CDR3 is 16 residues long. TCRdb's table, derived via immunoSEQ multiplex PCR, lists solely in-frame clones and lacks some. Of fewer than 3 million clones listed, about 90% are singletons. Material: naive CD4+ T cells from PBMCs. Documented subset: CD45RA+ positively selected. The clonotype was recovered from a man aged 18 to 35 in good health. Some clones in this sample may be carry-over from other donors' samples. The genes are TRBV12-2 and TRBJ2-7; the D call TRBD2 from the table was never checked on the DNA. TRBV12-2 is listed as a pseudogene. The CDR3 reads CASRLAGTSGIHEQYF. The CDR3 nucleotides are TGTGCAAGTCGCTTAGCGGGGACTAGCGGGATTCACGAGCAGTACTTC.